These 8 T cell receptor beta chains originate from one sample sequenced in a study of cytomegalovirus exposure and HLA in healthy donors. PCR primers comprised 60 Vbeta and 13 Jbeta primers. Generated by immunoSEQ multiplex PCR, the TCRdb table keeps only in-frame clones and is missing some. The sample records some 150,000 clones, about 82% being singletons. Sample: PBMCs. The receptors were sampled from a man aged 25 to 40 in good health and CMV-seronegative.

The chain combines TRBV7-9 with TRBJ2-5; tentatively, D is TRBD1 (5 bases). The ends were cut back, 11 bases at V and 4 bases at J, with 32 bases in the middle. Germline V gene data show CDR1 as SEHNR and CDR2 as FQNEAQ (reference sequence). CDR3 length: 18 amino acids. The CDR3 DNA reads TGTGCCCGACTCCTTGTCCCCTGGATAAAATGGGGCGGAGAGACCCAGTACTTC. Its translation: CARLLVPWIKWGGETQYF. Using reference TRBV7-9 and TRBJ2-5 for the parts outside the CDR3, the full variable domain is DTGVSQNPRHKITKRGQNVTFRCDPISEHNRLYWYRQTLGQGPEFLTYFQNEAQLEKSRLLSDRFSAERPKGSFSTLEIQRTEQGDSAMYLCARLLVPWIKWGGETQYFGPGTRLLVL.

The chain is built from TRBV6-1 and TRBJ1-1; the match to TRBD1 covers 8 bases. Germline V gene lookup returns CDR1 MNHNS and CDR2 SASEGT. Trimming at V came to 5 bases and at J to 6 bases, leaving 11 bases not matched to a gene. The CDR3 loop spans 15 amino acids. CDR3 in amino acids: CASSSQTGDEAEAFF. DNA for the CDR3: TGTGCCAGCAGTTCGCAGACAGGGGACGAAGCTGAAGCTTTCTTT.

This clone was seen just once. J is TRBJ2-3 and V is TRBV2; 15 nucleotides align to TRBD2. Germline-derived CDR1 and CDR2 are SNHLY and FYNNEI. The CDR3 covers 18 residues. V shed 6 bases and J 2 bases; nucleotides not matched to a gene: 9. This CDR3 is CASSRTSGGGLDTDTQYF. In nucleotides, the CDR3 is TGTGCCAGCAGCCGGACTAGCGGGGGGGGTCTGGACACAGATACGCAGTATTTT.

This clone has a handful of counts. The chain recombines TRBV29-1 with TRBJ1-1, with D tentatively TRBD1 (5 bases). CDR1 SQVTM and CDR2 ANQGSEA come from the germline V gene. V was cut by 4 bases and J by 4 bases, with 19 bases left in between. The CDR3 length is 15 residues. CDR3 region: CSVADTDLRSTEAFF. In nucleotides, the CDR3 is TGCAGCGTTGCGGACACGGATCTCCGCAGCACTGAAGCTTTCTTT.

The V gene is TRBV7-2, the J gene TRBJ1-3; 10 positions match TRBD1. Germline lookup yields CDR1 SGHTA and CDR2 FQGNSA. The CDR3 loop spans 14 amino acids. Trimming removed 5 bases from V and 8 bases from J; junction bases left unmatched: 6. The CDR3 nucleotides read TGTGCCAGCAGCCCCGGACAGGGGGGACACACCATATATTTT. It specifies CASSPGQGGHTIYF.

The rearrangement uses TRBV28 and TRBJ2-7; 9 bases agree with TRBD1. Germline CDR1 MDHEN, CDR2 SYDVKM. With V trimmed by 2 bases and J by 9 bases, 14 bases remained unmatched. The CDR3 contains 16 residues. Written as DNA, the CDR3 is TGTGCCAGCAGTTTAATGGGGGGACAGGGAAACTCTAGGCAGTACTTC. Protein: CASSLMGGQGNSRQYF.

The chain recombines TRBV2 with TRBJ2-4, with 7 bases that match TRBD2. In germline, CDR1 is SNHLY, CDR2 FYNNEI. The CDR3 is 14 amino acids. Trimming took 10 bases from V and 6 from J; bases not matched to a gene: 12. The chain's CDR3 is CAILTSRFGNIQYF. The CDR3 nucleotides are TGTGCCATCCTGACTAGCCGGTTCGGAAACATTCAGTACTTC.

The chain has TRBV7-2 and TRBJ2-1; 9 bases match TRBD2. Germline V lookup: CDR1 SGHTA, CDR2 FQGNSA. After removal of 1 base from V and 7 bases from J, the junction contained 5 bases not matched to a gene. This CDR3 spans 15 amino acids. The CDR3 sequence is CASSLVGLAGNEQFF. The CDR3 DNA reads as TGTGCCAGCAGCTTAGTGGGACTAGCCGGAAATGAGCAGTTCTTC.